This paragraph reports one TCR beta chain. The specificity of this receptor is unknown. The sample holds no much larger clone one base away, and base qualities are not on file. This record comes from a study of cytomegalovirus exposure and HLA in healthy donors (dated by TCRdb to about 2017). Some background on the complete study: According to a later analysis, the 120 or so validation repertoires were produced on the same platform as the 700 or so repertoires of the first cohort. The aim of the study was to test whether cataloging public T cell receptors could identify signatures of past pathogen exposure. A separate validation cohort of over a hundred different subjects was used in addition to the approximately 640-subject first cohort. To predict cytomegalovirus infection status, the study brought together high-throughput TCR immunosequencing, statistical association of individual TCRs with disease status, and machine learning. Paper-wide results and their limitations: The classifier was reported to diagnose cytomegalovirus status with high specificity and sensitivity in both the original cohort and the validation cohort. All 120 or so repertoires were used to score co-occurrence in the validation cohort in a later analysis, because that analysis had no HLA typing for the cohort. According to the authors, the approach could potentially be generalized to other disease states and immunological phenotypes. In the study, approximately 150 TCR beta chains were listed as associated with cytomegalovirus. In vitro tests confirmed that a few of the cytomegalovirus-associated TCR beta chains recognize cytomegalovirus antigens. Subsequent analysis determined that TCRs grouped into clusters in the first cohort also showed a tendency toward co-occurrence across the 130 or so validation repertoires, and 85% to 95% of cluster scores exceeded 0. Most TCR sequences were observed very rarely across donors, whereas some public TCRs were present in many individuals.

The library was produced with the immunoSEQ multiplex PCR assay. Processing in the source paper ran as follows. A statistical classification framework was developed to diagnose cytomegalovirus status using the catalog of TCR beta chain sequences. Not all clones reach the TCRdb copy of this immuneACCESS table, which keeps in-frame sequences only. Checked studies attribute under half of the gap to unresolved V genes and leave the rest unexplained. V, J and clone size reflect that table, while D and trimming were determined from the DNA. The sample records approximately 59,000 clones, 80% to 95% of which are singletons. About 5% of the sample is in the top ten clones. V sheds 5 bases and J sheds 1 base, leaving 17 bases between their ends. From the cysteine through the phenylalanine, the CDR3 covers 16 amino acids. The read is trimmed to its CDR3 DNA, 48 bases read in frame from base 1. Based on the germline V gene, the CDR1 and CDR2 sequences are SGHTA and FQGTGA.

The donors were included in the validation cohort of some 120 subjects, a group kept apart from the roughly 700-subject first cohort. The chain employs TRBV7-3 and TRBJ1-1, with TRBD1 tentatively as D gene (5 bases match). The sample was PBMCs. This TCR came from a man aged 18 to 35 in good health and CMV-seropositive. CDR3 reads: CASSPFGGGTNTEAFF. In nucleotides, the sequence is TGTGCCAGCAGCCCGTTTGGGGGGGGGACGAACACTGAAGCTTTCTTT.